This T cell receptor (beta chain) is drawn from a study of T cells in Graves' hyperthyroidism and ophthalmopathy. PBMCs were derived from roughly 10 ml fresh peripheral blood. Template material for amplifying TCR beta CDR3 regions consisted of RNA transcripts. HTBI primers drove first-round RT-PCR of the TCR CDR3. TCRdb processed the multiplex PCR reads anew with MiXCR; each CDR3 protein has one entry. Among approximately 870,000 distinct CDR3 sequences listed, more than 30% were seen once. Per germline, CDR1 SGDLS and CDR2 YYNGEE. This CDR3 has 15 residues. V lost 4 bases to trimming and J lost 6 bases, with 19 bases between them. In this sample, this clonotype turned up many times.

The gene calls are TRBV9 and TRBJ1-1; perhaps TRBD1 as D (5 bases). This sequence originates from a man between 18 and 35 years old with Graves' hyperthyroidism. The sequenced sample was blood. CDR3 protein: CASSRGGGELSEAFF. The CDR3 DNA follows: TGTGCCAGCAGCCGAGGTGGGGGTGAACTGTCTGAAGCTTTCTTT.